This T cell receptor (beta chain) stems from a study of blood T cell repertoires in COVID-19. Across the whole study: Donors in the United States, Italy and Spain gave samples during acute or convalescent COVID-19. PBMCs, B-cell-depleted T cells, or T cells provided the cDNA or gDNA that made up the material.

Per the germline V gene, CDR1 is SSHAT and CDR2 is FNYEAQ (reference sequence). CDR3 length: 15 residues. Losses at the gene ends were 3 bases for V and 8 bases for J; bases not matched to a gene: 9. The assay was immunoSEQ multiplex PCR, and TCRdb's table has in-frame clones only and misses some. The table records some 220,000 clones, less than 85% of them present only once. The chain recombines TRBV7-7 with TRBJ1-4; 7 bases line up with TRBD1. Specimen: peripheral blood. The clonotype originates from a woman in her 70s with acute or convalescent COVID-19. Written as DNA, the CDR3 is TGTGCCAGCAGCTTGGGGACAGCTCCTACGGAAAAACTGTTTTTT. Encoded protein: CASSLGTAPTEKLFF. Variable domain in full (rest from reference TRBV7-7 and TRBJ1-4): GAGVSQSPRYKVTKRGQDVTLRCDPISSHATLYWYQQALGQGPEFLTYFNYEAQPDKSGLPSDRFSAERPEGSISTLTIQRTEQRDSAMYRCASSLGTAPTEKLFFGSGTQLSVL.